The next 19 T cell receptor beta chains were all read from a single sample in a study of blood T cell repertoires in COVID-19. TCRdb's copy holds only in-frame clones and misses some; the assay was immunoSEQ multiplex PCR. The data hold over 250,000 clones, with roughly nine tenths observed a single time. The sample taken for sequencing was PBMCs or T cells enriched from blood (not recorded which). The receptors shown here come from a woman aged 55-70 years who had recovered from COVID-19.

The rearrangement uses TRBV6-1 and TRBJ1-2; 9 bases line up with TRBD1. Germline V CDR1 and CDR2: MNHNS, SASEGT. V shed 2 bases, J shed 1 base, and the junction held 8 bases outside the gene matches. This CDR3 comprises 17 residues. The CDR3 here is CASSEYGTGLHNYGYTF. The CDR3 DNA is TGTGCCAGCAGTGAATATGGGACAGGGCTACATAACTATGGCTACACCTTC.

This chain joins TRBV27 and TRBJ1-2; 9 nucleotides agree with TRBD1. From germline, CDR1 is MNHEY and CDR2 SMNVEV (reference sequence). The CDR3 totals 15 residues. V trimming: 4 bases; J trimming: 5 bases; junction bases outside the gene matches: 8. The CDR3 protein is CASSSPLGTGYGYTF. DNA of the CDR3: TGTGCCAGCAGTTCCCCCTTAGGGACAGGGTATGGCTACACCTTC.

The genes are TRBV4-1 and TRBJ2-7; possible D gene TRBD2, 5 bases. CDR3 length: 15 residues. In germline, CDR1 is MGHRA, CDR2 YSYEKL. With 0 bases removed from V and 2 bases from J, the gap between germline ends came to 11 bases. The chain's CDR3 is CASSQDPTGTYEQYF. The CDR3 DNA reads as TGCGCCAGCAGCCAAGATCCAACGGGAACCTACGAGCAGTACTTC.

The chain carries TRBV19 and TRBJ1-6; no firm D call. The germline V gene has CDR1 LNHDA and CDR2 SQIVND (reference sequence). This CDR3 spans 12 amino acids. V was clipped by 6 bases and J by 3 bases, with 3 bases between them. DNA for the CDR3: TGTGCCAGTAGGAGCTATAATTCACCCCTCCACTTT. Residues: CASRSYNSPLHF. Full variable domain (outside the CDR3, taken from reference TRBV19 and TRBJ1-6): DGGITQSPKYLFRKEGQNVTLSCEQNLNHDAMYWYRQDPGQGLRLIYYSQIVNDFQKGDIAEGYSVSREKKESFPLTVTSAQKNPTAFYLCASRSYNSPLHFGNGTRLTVT.

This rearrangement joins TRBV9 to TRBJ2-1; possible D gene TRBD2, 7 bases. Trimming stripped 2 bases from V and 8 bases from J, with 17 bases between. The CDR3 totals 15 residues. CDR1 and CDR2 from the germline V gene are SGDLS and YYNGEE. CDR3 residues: CASSVDGGGADEQFF. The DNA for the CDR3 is TGTGCCAGCAGCGTGGATGGAGGGGGGGCCGATGAGCAGTTCTTC.

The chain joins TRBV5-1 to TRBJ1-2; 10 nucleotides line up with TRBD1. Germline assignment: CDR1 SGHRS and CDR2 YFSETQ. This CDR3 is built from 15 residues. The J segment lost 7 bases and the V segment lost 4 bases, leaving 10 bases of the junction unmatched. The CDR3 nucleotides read TGCGCCAGCAGCGCTGGACAGGGGGGTACGGGTGGCTACACCTTC. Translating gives CASSAGQGGTGGYTF.

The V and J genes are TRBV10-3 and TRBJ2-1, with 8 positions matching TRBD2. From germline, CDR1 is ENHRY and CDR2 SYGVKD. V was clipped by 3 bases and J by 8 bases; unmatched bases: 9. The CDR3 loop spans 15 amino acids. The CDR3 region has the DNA TGTGCCATCAGTGAAGGGCGGGGGGTTTTCGATGAGCAGTTCTTC. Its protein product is CAISEGRGVFDEQFF.

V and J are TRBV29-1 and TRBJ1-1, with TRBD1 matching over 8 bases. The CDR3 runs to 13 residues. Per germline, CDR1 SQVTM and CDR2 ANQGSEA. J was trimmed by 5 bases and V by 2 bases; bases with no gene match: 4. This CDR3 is CSVERTGTTEAFF. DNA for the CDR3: TGCAGCGTTGAAAGGACAGGGACGACTGAAGCTTTCTTT.

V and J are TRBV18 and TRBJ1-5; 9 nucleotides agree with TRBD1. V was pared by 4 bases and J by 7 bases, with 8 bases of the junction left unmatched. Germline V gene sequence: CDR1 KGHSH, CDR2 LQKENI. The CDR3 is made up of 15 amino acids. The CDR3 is CASSLGTGNYQPQHF. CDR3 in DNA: TGTGCCAGCTCACTCGGGACAGGGAACTACCAGCCCCAGCATTTT.

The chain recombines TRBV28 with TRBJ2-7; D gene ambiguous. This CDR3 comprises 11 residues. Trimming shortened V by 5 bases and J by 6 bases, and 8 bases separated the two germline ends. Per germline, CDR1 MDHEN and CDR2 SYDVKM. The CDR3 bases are TGTGCCAGCAGTACCACTTCCGAGCAGTACTTC. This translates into CASSTTSEQYF.

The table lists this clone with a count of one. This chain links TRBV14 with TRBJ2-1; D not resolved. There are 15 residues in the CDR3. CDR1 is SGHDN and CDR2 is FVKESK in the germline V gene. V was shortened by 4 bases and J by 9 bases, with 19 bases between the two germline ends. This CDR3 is CASSLWALPMGEQFF. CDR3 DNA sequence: TGTGCCAGCAGCCTTTGGGCGCTCCCTATGGGTGAGCAGTTCTTC.

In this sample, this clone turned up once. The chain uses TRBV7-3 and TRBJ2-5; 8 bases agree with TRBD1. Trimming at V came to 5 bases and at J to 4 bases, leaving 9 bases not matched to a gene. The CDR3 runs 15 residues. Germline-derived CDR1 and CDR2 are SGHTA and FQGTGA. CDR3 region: CASSPWTGNRETQYF. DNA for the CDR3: TGTGCCAGCAGCCCTTGGACAGGGAACAGAGAGACCCAGTACTTC. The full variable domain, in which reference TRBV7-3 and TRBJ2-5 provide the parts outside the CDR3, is GAGVSQTPSNKVTEKGKYVELRCDPISGHTALYWYRQSLGQGPEFLIYFQGTGAADDSGLPNDRFFAVRPEGSVSTLKIQRTERGDSAVYLCASSPWTGNRETQYFGPGTRLLVL.

The CDR3 is CATMIHSGNTIYF. DNA of the CDR3: TGTGCCACCATGATCCACAGTGGAAACACCATATATTTT. The chain recombines TRBV28 with TRBJ1-3; D is undetermined. Germline values: CDR1 MDHEN, CDR2 SYDVKM. This CDR3 has 13 amino acids. The V end lost 10 bases, the J end lost 3 bases, and 13 bases lay between the germline ends.

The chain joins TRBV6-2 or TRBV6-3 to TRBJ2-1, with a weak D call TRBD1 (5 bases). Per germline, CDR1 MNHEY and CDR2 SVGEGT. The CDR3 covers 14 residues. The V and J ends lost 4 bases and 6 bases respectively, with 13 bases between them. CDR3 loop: CASSSRTGGNEQFF. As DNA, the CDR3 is TGTGCCAGCAGTTCCCGCACAGGCGGCAATGAGCAGTTCTTC.

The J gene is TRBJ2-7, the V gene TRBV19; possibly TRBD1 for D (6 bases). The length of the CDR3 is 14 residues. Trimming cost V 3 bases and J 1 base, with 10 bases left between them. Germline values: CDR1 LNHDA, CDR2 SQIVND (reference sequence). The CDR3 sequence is CASSMGAHSYEQYF. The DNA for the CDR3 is TGTGCCAGTAGTATGGGGGCCCATTCCTACGAGCAGTACTTC. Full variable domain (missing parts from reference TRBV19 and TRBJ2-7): DGGITQSPKYLFRKEGQNVTLSCEQNLNHDAMYWYRQDPGQGLRLIYYSQIVNDFQKGDIAEGYSVSREKKESFPLTVTSAQKNPTAFYLCASSMGAHSYEQYFGPGTRLTVT.

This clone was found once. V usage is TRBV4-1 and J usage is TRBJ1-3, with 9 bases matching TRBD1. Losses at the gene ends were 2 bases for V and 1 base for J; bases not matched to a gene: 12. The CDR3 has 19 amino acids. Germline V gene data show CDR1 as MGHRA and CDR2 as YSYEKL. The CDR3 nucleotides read TGCGCCAGCAGCCAACACCCGGGACAGGGAGGTCCGTCTGGAAACACCATATATTTT. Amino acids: CASSQHPGQGGPSGNTIYF.

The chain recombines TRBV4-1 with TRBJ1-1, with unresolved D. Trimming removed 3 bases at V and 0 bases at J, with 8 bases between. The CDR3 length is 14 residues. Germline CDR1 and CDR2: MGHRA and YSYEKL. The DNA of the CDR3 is TGCGCCAGCAGCCACCCCGGGATGAACACTGAAGCTTTCTTT. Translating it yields CASSHPGMNTEAFF.

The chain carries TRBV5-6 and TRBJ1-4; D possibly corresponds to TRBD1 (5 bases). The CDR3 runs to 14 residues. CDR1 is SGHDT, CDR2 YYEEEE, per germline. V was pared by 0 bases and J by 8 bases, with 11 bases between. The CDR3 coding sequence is TGTGCCAGCAGCTTGGCAGGGTCGGAGGAAAAACTGTTTTTT. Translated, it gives CASSLAGSEEKLFF.

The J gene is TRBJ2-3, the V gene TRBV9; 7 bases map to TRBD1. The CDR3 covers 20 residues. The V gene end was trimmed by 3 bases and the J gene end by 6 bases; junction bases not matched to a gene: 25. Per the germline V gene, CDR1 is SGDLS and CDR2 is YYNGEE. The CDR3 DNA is TGTGCCAGCAGCGCGCCCCTCAGTAGAGGTGGACAGGAGTCGCGGGATACGCAGTATTTT. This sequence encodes CASSAPLSRGGQESRDTQYF.